This is a list of T cell receptor beta chains from one sample in a study of identifying expanded T cells in peripheral blood. The data were produced by immunoSEQ multiplex PCR, yet TCRdb's version contains in-frame clones alone and is incomplete. The table shows about 85,000 clones, with about 91% occurring only once. Sample: blood. The receptors derive from a person aged 18 to 75 in good health. Both conserved end residues are part of each CDR3. The D gene is left open where the match is weak. The size of a clone is reported for some rows only, either as once, few or many, or as a class for expanded clones.

>-|TRBV5-1|-|TRBJ2-5
TGCGCCAGCAGCTTGGAACTTCCGGACAAGTACCAAGAGACCCAGTACTTC
CASSLELPDKYQETQYF
>-|TRBV2|-|TRBJ2-1
TGTGCCAGCAAAGAGGGGATGGCCAATGAGCAGTTCTTC
CASKEGMANEQFF
>TRBD2|TRBV9|-|TRBJ2-1
TGTGCCAGCAGCGTCGCACCTAGCGGGGGGGCCCGTAATGAGCAGTTCTTC
CASSVAPSGGARNEQFF
>-|TRBV19|-|TRBJ2-5
TGTGCCAGTAGTATAGATCGCGGCAGGGAAGAGACCCAGTACTTC
CASSIDRGREETQYF
>-|TRBV11-2|-|TRBJ1-6
TGTGCCAGCAGCTCGCCCAGGGACTATAATTCACCCCTCCACTTT
CASSSPRDYNSPLHF
>TRBD2|TRBV9|-|TRBJ2-1
TGTGCCAGCAGCGTAGGGGGAGGGGCACTCCCCCAGTTCTTC
CASSVGGGALPQFF
>TRBD1|TRBV9|-|TRBJ2-5
TGTGCCAGCAGCCAGACAGGGGGGGAGACCCAGTACTTC
CASSQTGGETQYF
>-|TRBV19|few|TRBJ1-4
TGTGCCAGTAGTATAGGAGGGGAAAAACTGTTTTTT
CASSIGGEKLFF
>TRBD1|TRBV10-3|-|TRBJ1-5
TGTGCCATCAGTGATAAACAGGGGATCCAGCCCCAGCATTTT
CAISDKQGIQPQHF
>-|TRBV7-2|once|TRBJ2-3
TGTGCCAGCAGCCCACGGGAGTTCACAGATACGCAGTATTTT
CASSPREFTDTQYF
>TRBD1|TRBV28|-|TRBJ2-5
TGTGCCAGCAGCGGGACAGGGTACCAAGAGACCCAGTACTTC
CASSGTGYQETQYF
>-|TRBV6-5|-|TRBJ1-2
TGTGCCAGCGGGCCAGGGGATTATAGTGGCTACACCTTC
CASGPGDYSGYTF
>-|TRBV6-1|-|TRBJ1-1
TGTGCCAGCAGTGTTGGGGAGAACACTGAAGCTTTCTTT
CASSVGENTEAFF
>-|TRBV7-8|-|TRBJ2-2
TGTGCCAGCAGCTCTACAGGGAACACCGGGGAGCTGTTTTTT
CASSSTGNTGELFF
>-|TRBV19|-|TRBJ2-2
TGTGCCAGTAGTAGCACGAACACCGGGGAGCTGTTTTTT
CASSSTNTGELFF
>-|TRBV10-2|-|TRBJ2-3
TGCGCCAGCCTGGGGTTAAGCGCAGATACGCAGTATTTT
CASLGLSADTQYF
>TRBD1|TRBV28|few|TRBJ2-7
TGTGCCAGCAGTGTGACAGGGTCCCCCTACGAGCAGTACTTC
CASSVTGSPYEQYF
>-|TRBV29-1|once|TRBJ1-1
TGCAGCGTTGGGGACAAGGCCCCCCTTGTGAACACTGAAGCTTTCTTT
CSVGDKAPLVNTEAFF
>TRBD2|TRBV4-3|-|TRBJ2-1
TGCGCCAGCAGCCAAGGGACTAGCGCCGTAGAAGGGGGTGAGCAGTTCTTC
CASSQGTSAVEGGEQFF
>-|TRBV29-1|-|TRBJ1-1
TGCAGCGTTGTGGCACTTGAAGCTTTCTTT
CSVVALEAFF
>-|TRBV9|-|TRBJ2-3
TGTGCCAGCAGCGTAGGGGCCTTAGGAGGGCCCACAGATACGCAGTATTTT
CASSVGALGGPTDTQYF
>TRBD2|TRBV7-7|-|TRBJ2-1
TGTGCTAGCAGCCCGCGGGGGGGGAATGAGCAGTTCTTC
CASSPRGGNEQFF
>TRBD2|TRBV9|-|TRBJ2-1
TGTGCCAGCAGCGTAGGGACTAGCGGGGGCAATGAGCAGTTCTTC
CASSVGTSGGNEQFF
>TRBD2|TRBV9|-|TRBJ2-1
TGTGCCAGCAGCCCGAAGCCCAGCGGGAGTGGCAATGAGCAGTTCTTC
CASSPKPSGSGNEQFF
>-|TRBV7-8|-|TRBJ1-3
TGTGCCAGCAGCTTACGGGGCAGGGGTACTGGAAACACCATATATTTT
CASSLRGRGTGNTIYF
>TRBD2|TRBV29-1|-|TRBJ2-7
TGCAGCGCTCAGCGGGACCTGTCCGCCTACGAGCAGTACTTC
CSAQRDLSAYEQYF
>-|TRBV18|-|TRBJ2-1
TGTGCCAGCTCACCAGGGTTGGGGGAGGATGAGCAGTTCTTC
CASSPGLGEDEQFF
>-|TRBV2|few|TRBJ2-7
TGTGCCAGCAGTGTGGGAGGGGGCATAAAGTACGAGCAGTACTTC
CASSVGGGIKYEQYF
>-|TRBV29-1|-|TRBJ1-1
TGCAGCGCGGTAATAAACGGACAAATGAACACTGAAGCTTTCTTT
CSAVINGQMNTEAFF
>-|TRBV28|once|TRBJ2-7
TGTGCCAGCTTGGACCACTCCTACGAGCAGTACTTC
CASLDHSYEQYF
>TRBD2|TRBV4-3|-|TRBJ2-2
TGCGCCAGCAGCCAAGAATGGAGCGGGAGGAACACCGGGGAGCTGTTTTTT
CASSQEWSGRNTGELFF
>-|TRBV19|-|TRBJ2-1
TGTGCCAGTAGTATAGGGGCCGGCTACAATGAGCAGTTCTTC
CASSIGAGYNEQFF
>-|TRBV7-9|-|TRBJ1-2
TGTGCCAGCAGCCCCCCCGCGGGTAGTGGCTACACCTTC
CASSPPAGSGYTF
>-|TRBV27|once|TRBJ1-6
TGTGCCAGCAGTTCGTGGCAGGTCTCACCCCTCCACTTT
CASSSWQVSPLHF
>TRBD2|TRBV7-3|few|TRBJ2-7
TGTGCCAGCAGCTTATTTTCAGCGGGAGGGCCTAACGACCATAACCCCTACGAGCAGTACTTC
CASSLFSAGGPNDHNPYEQYF